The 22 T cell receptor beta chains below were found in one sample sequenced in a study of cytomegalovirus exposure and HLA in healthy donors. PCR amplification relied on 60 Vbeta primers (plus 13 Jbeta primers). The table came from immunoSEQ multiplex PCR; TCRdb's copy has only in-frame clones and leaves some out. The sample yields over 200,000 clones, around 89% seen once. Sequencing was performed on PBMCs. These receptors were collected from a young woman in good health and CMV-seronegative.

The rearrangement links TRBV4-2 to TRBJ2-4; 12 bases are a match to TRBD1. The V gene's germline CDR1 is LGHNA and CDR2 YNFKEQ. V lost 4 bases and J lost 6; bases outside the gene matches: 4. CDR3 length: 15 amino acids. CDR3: CASSLGQGAGNIQYF. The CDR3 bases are TGTGCCAGCAGCCTGGGACAGGGGGCTGGAAACATTCAGTACTTC.

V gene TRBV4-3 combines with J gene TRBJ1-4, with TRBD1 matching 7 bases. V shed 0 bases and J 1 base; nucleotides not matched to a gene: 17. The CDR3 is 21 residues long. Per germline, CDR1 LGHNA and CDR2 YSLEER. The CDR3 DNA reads TGCGCCAGCAGCCAAGAGCTTTGGGGAAGGCCAGGGGGTAGAACTAATGAAAAACTGTTTTTT. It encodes CASSQELWGRPGGRTNEKLFF.

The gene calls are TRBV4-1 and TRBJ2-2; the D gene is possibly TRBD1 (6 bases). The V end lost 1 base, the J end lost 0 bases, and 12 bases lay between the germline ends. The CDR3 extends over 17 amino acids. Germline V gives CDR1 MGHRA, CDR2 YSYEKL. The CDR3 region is CASSQVQGLPNTGELFF. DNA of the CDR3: TGCGCCAGCAGCCAAGTGCAGGGGCTCCCGAACACCGGGGAGCTGTTTTTT.

CDR3 DNA sequence: TGTGCCAGCAGTCACGGACAGGGAAGTCAGCCCCAGCATTTT. Its protein is CASSHGQGSQPQHF. The gene calls are TRBV28 and TRBJ1-5, with 8 positions matching TRBD1. Germline-derived CDR1 and CDR2 are MDHEN and SYDVKM. CDR3 length: 14 residues. V lost 5 bases and J lost 6; bases outside the gene matches: 6.

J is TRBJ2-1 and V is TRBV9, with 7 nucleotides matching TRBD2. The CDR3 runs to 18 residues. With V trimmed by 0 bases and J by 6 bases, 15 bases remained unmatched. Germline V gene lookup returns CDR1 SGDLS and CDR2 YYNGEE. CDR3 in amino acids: CASSVGLWLAGDSNEQFF. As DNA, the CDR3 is TGTGCCAGCAGCGTAGGCCTCTGGTTGGCGGGGGATTCCAATGAGCAGTTCTTC.

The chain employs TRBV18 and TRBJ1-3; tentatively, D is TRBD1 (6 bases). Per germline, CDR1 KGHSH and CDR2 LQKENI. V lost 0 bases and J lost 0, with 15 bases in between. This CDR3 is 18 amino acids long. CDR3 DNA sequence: TGTGCCAGCTCACCACCGATTTCACAGGGATACTCTGGAAACACCATATATTTT. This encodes CASSPPISQGYSGNTIYF.

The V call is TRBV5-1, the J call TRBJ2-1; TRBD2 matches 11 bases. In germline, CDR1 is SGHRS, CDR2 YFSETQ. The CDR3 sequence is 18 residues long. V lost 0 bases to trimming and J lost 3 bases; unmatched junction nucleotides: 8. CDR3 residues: CASSLGPTSGTIYNEQFF. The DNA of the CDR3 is TGCGCCAGCAGCTTGGGACCGACTAGCGGGACAATCTACAATGAGCAGTTCTTC.

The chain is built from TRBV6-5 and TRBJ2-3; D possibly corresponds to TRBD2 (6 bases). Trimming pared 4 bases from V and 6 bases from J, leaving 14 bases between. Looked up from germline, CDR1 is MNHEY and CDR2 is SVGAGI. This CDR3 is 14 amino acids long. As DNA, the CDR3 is TGTGCCAGCAGTTCTTCAGCTAGCGCGGATACGCAGTATTTT. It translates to CASSSSASADTQYF.

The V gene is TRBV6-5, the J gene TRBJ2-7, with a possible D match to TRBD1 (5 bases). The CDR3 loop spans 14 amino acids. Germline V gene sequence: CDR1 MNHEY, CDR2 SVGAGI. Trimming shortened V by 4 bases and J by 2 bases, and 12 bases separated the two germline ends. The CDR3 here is CASSSRVPPYEQYF. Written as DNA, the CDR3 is TGTGCCAGCAGTTCCAGGGTTCCTCCCTACGAGCAGTACTTC.

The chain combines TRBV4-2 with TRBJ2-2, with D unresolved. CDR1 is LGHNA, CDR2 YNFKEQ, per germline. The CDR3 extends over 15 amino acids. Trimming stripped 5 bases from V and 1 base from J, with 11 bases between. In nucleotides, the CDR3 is TGTGCCAGCAGCGAAAGCGCAATGAACACCGGGGAGCTGTTTTTT. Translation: CASSESAMNTGELFF.

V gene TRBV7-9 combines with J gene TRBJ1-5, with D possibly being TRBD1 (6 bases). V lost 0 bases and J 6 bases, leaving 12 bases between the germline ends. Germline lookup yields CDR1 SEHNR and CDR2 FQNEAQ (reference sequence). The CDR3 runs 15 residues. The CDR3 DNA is TGTGCCAGCAGCTTAGCTACAGGGCCGGTTCAGCCCCAGCATTTT. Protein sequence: CASSLATGPVQPQHF.

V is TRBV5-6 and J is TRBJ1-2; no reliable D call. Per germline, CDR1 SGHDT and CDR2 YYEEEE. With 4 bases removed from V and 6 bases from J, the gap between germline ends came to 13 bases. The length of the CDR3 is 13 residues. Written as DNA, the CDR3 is TGTGCCAGCAGCCCCAGAGGGAGGGATGGCTACACCTTC. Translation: CASSPRGRDGYTF.

DNA for the CDR3: TGTGCCAGCAGTGACGTACGGGGGAGGTACGAGCAGTACTTC. Protein: CASSDVRGRYEQYF. The V and J genes are TRBV25-1 and TRBJ2-7; D perhaps matches TRBD2 (6 bases). The CDR3 extends over 14 amino acids. Trimming took off 3 bases at V and 4 bases at J, with 13 bases between the two ends. CDR1 and CDR2 (germline): MGHDK, SYGVNS.

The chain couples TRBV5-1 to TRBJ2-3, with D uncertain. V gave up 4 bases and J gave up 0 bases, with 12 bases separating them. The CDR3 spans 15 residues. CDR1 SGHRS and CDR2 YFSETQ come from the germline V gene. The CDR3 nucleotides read TGCGCCAGCAGCGAGAATCCTTTTAGCACAGATACGCAGTATTTT. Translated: CASSENPFSTDTQYF. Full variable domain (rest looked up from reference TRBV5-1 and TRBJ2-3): KAGVTQTPRYLIKTRGQQVTLSCSPISGHRSVSWYQQTPGQGLQFLFEYFSETQRNKGNFPGRFSGRQFSNSRSEMNVSTLELGDSALYLCASSENPFSTDTQYFGPGTRLTVL.

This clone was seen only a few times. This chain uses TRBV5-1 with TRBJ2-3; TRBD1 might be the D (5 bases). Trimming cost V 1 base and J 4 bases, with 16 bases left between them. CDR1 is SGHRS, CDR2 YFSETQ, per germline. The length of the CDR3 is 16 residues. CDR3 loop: CASSLTVGRVPDTQYF. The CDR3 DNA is TGCGCCAGCAGCTTGACCGTGGGCAGGGTGCCAGATACGCAGTATTTT. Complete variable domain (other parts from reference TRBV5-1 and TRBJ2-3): KAGVTQTPRYLIKTRGQQVTLSCSPISGHRSVSWYQQTPGQGLQFLFEYFSETQRNKGNFPGRFSGRQFSNSRSEMNVSTLELGDSALYLCASSLTVGRVPDTQYFGPGTRLTVL.

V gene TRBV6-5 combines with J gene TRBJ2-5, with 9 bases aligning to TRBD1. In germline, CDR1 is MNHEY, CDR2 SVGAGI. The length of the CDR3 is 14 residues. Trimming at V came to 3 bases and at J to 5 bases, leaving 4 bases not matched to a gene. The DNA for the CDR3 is TGTGCCAGCAGTTATACAGGGGGCGTGGAGACCCAGTACTTC. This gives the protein CASSYTGGVETQYF.

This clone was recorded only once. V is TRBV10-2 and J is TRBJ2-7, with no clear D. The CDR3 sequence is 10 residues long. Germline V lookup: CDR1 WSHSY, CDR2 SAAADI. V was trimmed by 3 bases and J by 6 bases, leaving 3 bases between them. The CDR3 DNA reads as TGCGCCAGCAGTGACTTCGAGCAGTACTTC. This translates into CASSDFEQYF.

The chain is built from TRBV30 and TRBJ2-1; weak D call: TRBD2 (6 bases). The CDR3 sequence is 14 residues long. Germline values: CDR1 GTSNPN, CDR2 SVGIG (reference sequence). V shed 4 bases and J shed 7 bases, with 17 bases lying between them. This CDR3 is CAWITWDRGNEQFF. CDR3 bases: TGTGCCTGGATTACATGGGACCGGGGGAATGAGCAGTTCTTC.

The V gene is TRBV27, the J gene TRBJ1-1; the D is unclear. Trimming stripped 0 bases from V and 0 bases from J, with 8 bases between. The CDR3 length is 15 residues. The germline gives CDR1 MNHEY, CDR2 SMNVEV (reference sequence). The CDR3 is CASSLSGALNTEAFF. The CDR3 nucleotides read TGTGCCAGCAGTTTATCAGGAGCCCTGAACACTGAAGCTTTCTTT.

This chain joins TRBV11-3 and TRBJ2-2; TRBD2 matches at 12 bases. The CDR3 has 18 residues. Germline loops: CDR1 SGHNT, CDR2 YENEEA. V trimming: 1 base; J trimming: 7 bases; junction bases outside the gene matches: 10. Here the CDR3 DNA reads TGTGCCAGCAGCTTAGCGACTTCTAGCGGGGGGGTTTTCGGGGAGCTGTTTTTT. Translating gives CASSLATSSGGVFGELFF.

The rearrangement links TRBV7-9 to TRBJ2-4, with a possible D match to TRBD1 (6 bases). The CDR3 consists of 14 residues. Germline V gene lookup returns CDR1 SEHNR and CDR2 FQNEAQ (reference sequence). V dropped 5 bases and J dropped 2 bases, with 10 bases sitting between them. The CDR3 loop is CASSPRDTKNIQYF. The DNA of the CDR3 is TGTGCCAGCAGCCCCAGGGACACCAAAAACATTCAGTACTTC.

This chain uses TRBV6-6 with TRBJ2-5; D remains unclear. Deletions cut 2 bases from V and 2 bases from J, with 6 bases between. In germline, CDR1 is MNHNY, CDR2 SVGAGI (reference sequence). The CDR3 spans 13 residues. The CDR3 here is CASSYGWQETQYF. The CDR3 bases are TGTGCCAGCAGTTACGGCTGGCAAGAGACCCAGTACTTC.